This entry describes one T cell receptor (beta chain). The CDR3 extends over 13 amino acids. Per the germline V gene, CDR1 is LNHDA and CDR2 is SQIVND (reference sequence). Trimming took off 9 bases at V and 3 bases at J, with 12 bases between the two ends. Methods used by the authors: Reference gene primer amplification yielded estimated nucleated cell counts. Clones were sequenced by immunoSEQ multiplex PCR, and TCRdb holds only the in-frame ones, with some missing. Clonal size and the V and J genes are those of that table, whereas D and trimming came from the DNA. The sample shows approximately 120,000 clones, over 75% of them seen only once. The sample comes from a study of blood T cell repertoires in COVID-19. On the study more broadly: The origin of the acute and convalescent COVID-19 samples was the United States, Italy and Spain.

The clonotype was recovered from a woman aged 50 to 65 with acute or convalescent COVID-19. Sequenced material: peripheral blood. The chain combines TRBV19 with TRBJ1-5, with TRBD1 as a possible D gene (5 bases). CDR3 region: CARDSGNNQPQHF. CDR3 DNA sequence: TGTGCCAGGGATTCAGGGAACAATCAGCCCCAGCATTTT.